These T cell receptor beta chains were read from a single sample in a study of response to subunit inactivated influenza vaccine. Each CDR3 protein is one row after TCRdb ran MiXCR on the RT-PCR reads. The table has 450,000 to 600,000 distinct CDR3 sequences, roughly 8.2% seen once. This material consisted of PBMCs from blood, taken about 24 months after vaccination. The receptors here all came from a man aged 50-75 years who received an inactivated influenza vaccine. Each CDR3 is given with its conserved first and last residue. The order of the fields is J gene, D gene, clone size, V gene, CDR3 protein, CDR3 DNA. The D gene is left open where the match is weak. The listing skips clone size in some rows; elsewhere it reads once, few, many or a size class.

TRBJ2-1	TRBD2	NA	TRBV5-1	CASSSRGLAVNEQFF	TGCGCCAGCAGCTCGCGGGGACTAGCGGTAAATGAGCAGTTCTTC
TRBJ1-6	NA	many	TRBV6-6	CASKVQGGSPLHF	TGTGCCAGCAAGGTGCAGGGTGGATCACCCCTCCACTTT
TRBJ2-3	TRBD2	many	TRBV3-1	CASSLLAGASTDTQYF	TGTGCCAGCAGCCTATTAGCGGGAGCTTCGACAGATACGCAGTATTTT
TRBJ2-1	NA	few	TRBV7-9	CASSLEGGARNEQFF	TGTGCCAGCAGCCTAGAGGGCGGGGCACGCAATGAGCAGTTCTTC
TRBJ1-4	TRBD1	many	TRBV7-2	CASSPTGIGEKLFF	TGTGCCAGCAGCCCGACAGGGATTGGCGAAAAACTGTTTTTT
TRBJ1-4	NA	many	TRBV20-1	CSAHRLGNEKLFF	TGCAGTGCCCACAGGTTAGGTAATGAAAAACTGTTTTTT
TRBJ2-2	NA	few	TRBV20-1	CSAHGLNTGELFF	TGCAGTGCCCACGGGTTGAACACCGGGGAGCTGTTTTTT
TRBJ2-7	TRBD1	many	TRBV12-3/TRBV12-4	CASSFGQGASYEQYF	TGTGCCAGCAGTTTCGGACAGGGGGCTTCCTACGAGCAGTACTTC
TRBJ2-7	NA	NA	TRBV6-5	CASSYGGGSYEQYF	TGTGCCAGCAGTTACGGTGGGGGTTCCTACGAGCAGTACTTC
TRBJ2-2	NA	many	TRBV29-1	CSVGKAGELFF	TGCAGCGTTGGGAAGGCCGGGGAGCTGTTTTTT
TRBJ2-1	NA	few	TRBV7-2	CASRLSGPSNEQFF	TGTGCCAGCCGTTTATCTGGACCCTCCAATGAGCAGTTCTTC
TRBJ1-1	NA	few	TRBV10-3	CAIKSGVTEAFF	TGTGCCATAAAGTCCGGGGTCACTGAAGCTTTCTTT
TRBJ2-1	TRBD2	NA	TRBV4-2	CASRGLAGVDNEQFF	TGTGCCAGCCGGGGACTAGCGGGAGTCGACAATGAGCAGTTCTTC
TRBJ2-3	TRBD2	few	TRBV20-1	CSALFGTSGPRDTQYF	TGCAGTGCCCTCTTTGGGACTAGCGGACCCAGGGATACGCAGTATTTT
TRBJ2-2	TRBD1	few	TRBV10-3	CAISDLGTGSTGELFF	TGTGCCATCAGTGATTTGGGGACAGGGTCGACCGGGGAGCTGTTTTTT
TRBJ1-1	NA	NA	TRBV5-1	CASSSIGGTEAFF	TGCGCCAGCAGCAGCATTGGGGGGACTGAAGCTTTCTTT
TRBJ2-3	NA	NA	TRBV7-9	CASSLLLGNTDTQYF	TGTGCCAGCAGCTTATTACTAGGGAACACAGATACGCAGTATTTT
TRBJ1-2	NA	NA	TRBV12-3/TRBV12-4	CATGGDGYTF	TGTGCCACAGGAGGGGATGGCTACACCTTC
TRBJ1-4	NA	NA	TRBV20-1	CSARDSQDRNEKLFF	TGCAGTGCTAGAGATTCGCAGGATCGTAATGAAAAACTGTTTTTT
TRBJ1-5	NA	NA	TRBV7-2	CASSFAANQRPQHF	TGTGCCAGCAGCTTTGCGGCTAATCAACGGCCCCAGCATTTT
TRBJ2-7	TRBD1	many	TRBV12-3/TRBV12-4	CASRNGQGAYEQYF	TGTGCCAGCAGAAACGGACAGGGGGCCTACGAGCAGTACTTC
TRBJ2-7	NA	few	TRBV7-6	CASSAWTVPYEQYF	TGTGCCAGCAGCGCTTGGACAGTCCCCTACGAGCAGTACTTC
TRBJ1-1	NA	NA	TRBV16	CASSPQGGDTEAFF	TGTGCCAGCAGCCCACAGGGCGGGGACACTGAAGCTTTCTTT
TRBJ2-1	NA	few	TRBV1	CTSSQDPSGRDLNEQFF	TGCACCAGCAGCCAGGACCCTAGCGGGAGGGACCTCAATGAGCAGTTCTTC
TRBJ2-5	NA	NA	TRBV30	CAWSKGLQPETQYF	TGTGCCTGGAGTAAAGGCCTGCAGCCAGAGACCCAGTACTTC
TRBJ1-1	NA	few	TRBV10-3	CAISDYSRGDTEAFF	TGTGCCATCAGTGATTACTCAAGGGGTGACACTGAAGCTTTCTTT
TRBJ2-5	NA	NA	TRBV3-1	CASSQTLQGLVQETQYF	TGTGCCAGCAGCCAGACACTACAGGGTTTGGTCCAAGAGACCCAGTACTTC
TRBJ2-5	NA	few	TRBV10-3	CAISESRDRETQYF	TGTGCCATCAGTGAGTCGCGGGATCGGGAGACCCAGTACTTC
TRBJ2-4	NA	NA	TRBV12-3/TRBV12-4	CASSFGGTALAKNIQYF	TGTGCCAGCAGTTTTGGGGGGACTGCCCTAGCCAAAAACATTCAGTACTTC
TRBJ1-2	NA	few	TRBV20-1	CSAREGNLNYGYTF	TGCAGTGCTAGAGAGGGAAATCTTAACTATGGCTACACCTTC
TRBJ2-6	NA	few	TRBV29-1	CSVPGWGANVLTF	TGCAGCGTTCCCGGGTGGGGGGCCAACGTCCTGACTTTC
TRBJ1-6	TRBD1	many	TRBV4-3	CASSQEGQGFSYNSPLHF	TGCGCCAGCAGCCAAGAAGGACAGGGGTTCTCCTATAATTCACCCCTCCACTTT
TRBJ2-3	NA	many	TRBV12-3/TRBV12-4	CASNPDGSTDTQYF	TGTGCCAGCAATCCGGACGGAAGCACAGATACGCAGTATTTT
TRBJ2-3	TRBD1	many	TRBV28	CASRFYGQGAQYF	TGTGCCAGCAGGTTTTATGGGCAGGGGGCTCAGTATTTT
TRBJ1-5	TRBD1	NA	TRBV5-1	CASSQTGTQPQHF	TGCGCCAGCAGTCAGACAGGGACCCAGCCCCAGCATTTT
TRBJ2-2	NA	NA	TRBV20-1	CSARRTRRAINTGELFF	TGCAGTGCTAGGAGGACGAGGCGGGCCATAAACACCGGGGAGCTGTTTTTT
TRBJ2-3	TRBD2	NA	TRBV20-1	CSARDIRRGRDTQYF	TGCAGTGCTAGAGATATAAGGCGGGGGAGAGATACGCAGTATTTT
TRBJ2-7	TRBD1	few	TRBV7-9	CASSSVDRGPVEQYF	TGTGCCAGCAGCTCCGTCGACAGGGGCCCTGTTGAGCAGTACTTC
TRBJ2-1	TRBD2	few	TRBV9	CASSVGLDTSYNEQFF	TGTGCCAGCAGCGTGGGACTAGACACCTCCTACAATGAGCAGTTCTTC
TRBJ2-5	NA	many	TRBV20-1	CSARDPRPPGETQYF	TGCAGTGCTAGAGATCCCCGGCCCCCGGGGGAGACCCAGTACTTC